A selection of T cell receptor beta chains follows, all from one sample in a study of T cells after yellow fever vaccination. TCRdb used MiXCR to reprocess the 5' RACE reads, holding one entry per CDR3 protein. Among hundreds of thousands of distinct CDR3 sequences listed, roughly 13% were seen once. The sample in question was PBMCs, obtained on the day of the yellow fever booster vaccination. Source of these receptors: a young man who received the YFV17D yellow fever vaccine. Both conserved end residues are part of each CDR3. The order of the fields is J gene, clone size, D gene, V gene, CDR3 protein, CDR3 DNA. D genes are given only for firm matches. The size field is filled for only some rows; it gives once, few, many or a size class.

j_gene: TRBJ2-3
abundance: few
d_gene: TRBD2
v_gene: TRBV7-8
CDR3aa: CASSWESDLADPTDTQYF
CDR3nt: TGTGCCAGCAGCTGGGAGTCGGACCTAGCGGACCCTACAGATACGCAGTATTTT

j_gene: TRBJ1-3
abundance: .
d_gene: .
v_gene: TRBV7-8
CDR3aa: CASSLDRPGHGNTIYF
CDR3nt: TGTGCCAGCAGCCTTGATCGGCCGGGACACGGAAACACCATATATTTT

j_gene: TRBJ2-7
abundance: few
d_gene: .
v_gene: TRBV11-2
CDR3aa: CASSFPLRDIPVGQYF
CDR3nt: TGTGCCAGCAGCTTCCCCCTCCGGGATATACCGGTCGGGCAGTACTTC

j_gene: TRBJ2-7
abundance: .
d_gene: TRBD2
v_gene: TRBV7-2
CDR3aa: CASSFLPTSGLYEQYF
CDR3nt: TGTGCCAGCAGCTTTCTTCCCACTAGCGGTCTATACGAGCAGTACTTC

j_gene: TRBJ1-1
abundance: .
d_gene: .
v_gene: TRBV10-3
CDR3aa: CAIRGQELLGNTEAFF
CDR3nt: TGTGCCATCAGGGGGCAGGAACTCTTGGGGAACACTGAAGCTTTCTTT

j_gene: TRBJ2-3
abundance: .
d_gene: .
v_gene: TRBV12-3/TRBV12-4
CDR3aa: CASSFSTPGDTQYF
CDR3nt: TGTGCCAGCAGTTTCTCAACACCGGGGGATACGCAGTATTTT

j_gene: TRBJ1-2
abundance: few
d_gene: .
v_gene: TRBV19
CDR3aa: CASSIAGSREGYTF
CDR3nt: TGTGCCAGTAGTATAGCCGGGTCTAGAGAAGGCTACACCTTC

j_gene: TRBJ2-1
abundance: few
d_gene: .
v_gene: TRBV19
CDR3aa: CASRTAYNEQFF
CDR3nt: TGTGCCAGTCGGACAGCTTACAATGAGCAGTTCTTC

j_gene: TRBJ2-7
abundance: many
d_gene: TRBD1
v_gene: TRBV7-2
CDR3aa: CASSLVAGGSYEQYF
CDR3nt: TGTGCCAGCAGCTTAGTTGCAGGGGGCTCCTACGAGCAGTACTTC

j_gene: TRBJ1-2
abundance: .
d_gene: TRBD1
v_gene: TRBV19
CDR3aa: CASSTDRGRYGYTF
CDR3nt: TGTGCCAGTAGTACGGACAGGGGGAGATATGGCTACACCTTC

j_gene: TRBJ1-5
abundance: few
d_gene: .
v_gene: TRBV3-1
CDR3aa: CASSQFSGENQPQHF
CDR3nt: TGTGCCAGCAGCCAATTCTCAGGGGAGAATCAGCCCCAGCATTTT

j_gene: TRBJ2-1
abundance: few
d_gene: .
v_gene: TRBV12-3/TRBV12-4
CDR3aa: CASSFTGKTNEQFF
CDR3nt: TGTGCCAGCAGTTTTACCGGCAAAACCAATGAGCAGTTCTTC

j_gene: TRBJ1-6
abundance: few
d_gene: .
v_gene: TRBV4-3
CDR3aa: CASSQEWDANSPLHF
CDR3nt: TGCGCCAGCAGCCAAGAATGGGACGCAAATTCACCCCTCCACTTT

j_gene: TRBJ1-5
abundance: few
d_gene: .
v_gene: TRBV20-1
CDR3aa: CSASADTNQPQHF
CDR3nt: TGCAGTGCTAGCGCGGACACGAATCAGCCCCAGCATTTT

j_gene: TRBJ1-2
abundance: .
d_gene: .
v_gene: TRBV30
CDR3aa: CAWRRDRNYGYTF
CDR3nt: TGTGCCTGGAGAAGAGACAGAAACTATGGCTACACCTTC

j_gene: TRBJ2-3
abundance: .
d_gene: .
v_gene: TRBV20-1
CDR3aa: CSAIKVLLARDTQYF
CDR3nt: TGCAGTGCGATCAAAGTCTTGCTAGCAAGAGATACGCAGTATTTT

j_gene: TRBJ2-7
abundance: few
d_gene: .
v_gene: TRBV4-3
CDR3aa: CASSQEVAGEQYF
CDR3nt: TGCGCCAGCAGCCAAGAGGTTGCAGGCGAGCAGTACTTC

j_gene: TRBJ2-2
abundance: many
d_gene: .
v_gene: TRBV5-1
CDR3aa: CASSPDSNTGELFF
CDR3nt: TGCGCCAGCAGCCCAGACAGTAACACCGGGGAGCTGTTTTTT

j_gene: TRBJ2-5
abundance: few
d_gene: .
v_gene: TRBV12-3/TRBV12-4
CDR3aa: CASSLAGQTQYF
CDR3nt: TGTGCCAGCAGTTTGGCAGGGCAAACCCAGTACTTC

j_gene: TRBJ2-2
abundance: few
d_gene: TRBD2
v_gene: TRBV18
CDR3aa: CASSPRATASGTRTGELFF
CDR3nt: TGTGCCAGCTCACCACGTGCCACGGCTAGCGGGACGAGGACCGGGGAGCTGTTTTTT

j_gene: TRBJ2-1
abundance: few
d_gene: .
v_gene: TRBV12-3/TRBV12-4
CDR3aa: CASSQTTRASEQFF
CDR3nt: TGTGCCAGCAGTCAAACAACTAGGGCGAGTGAGCAGTTCTTC

j_gene: TRBJ1-4
abundance: few
d_gene: .
v_gene: TRBV7-2
CDR3aa: CASSTGTYEKLFF
CDR3nt: TGTGCCAGCAGCACCGGGACATATGAAAAACTGTTTTTT

j_gene: TRBJ2-1
abundance: .
d_gene: .
v_gene: TRBV4-3
CDR3aa: CASSHRKRGDEQFF
CDR3nt: TGCGCCAGCAGCCATAGGAAACGCGGCGATGAGCAGTTCTTC

j_gene: TRBJ1-1
abundance: .
d_gene: .
v_gene: TRBV12-3/TRBV12-4
CDR3aa: CASRALGADTEAFF
CDR3nt: TGTGCCAGCAGGGCCTTGGGGGCGGACACTGAAGCTTTCTTT

j_gene: TRBJ1-3
abundance: few
d_gene: .
v_gene: TRBV4-3
CDR3aa: CASSQDTGQATGNTIYF
CDR3nt: TGCGCCAGCAGCCAAGATACGGGGCAGGCCACTGGAAACACCATATATTTT

j_gene: TRBJ2-7
abundance: few
d_gene: .
v_gene: TRBV28
CDR3aa: CASLRGRSSYEQYF
CDR3nt: TGTGCCAGCCTCCGGGGCCGTAGCTCCTACGAGCAGTACTTC

j_gene: TRBJ2-1
abundance: .
d_gene: .
v_gene: TRBV2
CDR3aa: CASTRGPSYNEQFF
CDR3nt: TGTGCCAGCACCCGGGGGCCCTCCTACAATGAGCAGTTCTTC

j_gene: TRBJ2-7
abundance: .
d_gene: TRBD2
v_gene: TRBV20-1
CDR3aa: CCARDPGTSGSYEQYF
CDR3nt: TGCTGTGCTAGAGATCCCGGGACTAGCGGGAGCTACGAGCAGTACTTC

j_gene: TRBJ2-5
abundance: .
d_gene: .
v_gene: TRBV9
CDR3aa: CASSVLPLETQYF
CDR3nt: TGTGCCAGCAGCGTACTCCCACTGGAGACCCAGTACTTC

j_gene: TRBJ2-1
abundance: .
d_gene: .
v_gene: TRBV11-2
CDR3aa: CASSLDLREAPGEQFF
CDR3nt: TGTGCCAGCAGCTTAGATCTGAGGGAGGCCCCAGGAGAGCAGTTCTTC

j_gene: TRBJ2-7
abundance: few
d_gene: .
v_gene: TRBV20-1
CDR3aa: CSARDSSGGSPSYEQYF
CDR3nt: TGCAGTGCTAGAGATTCCTCCGGAGGGTCCCCCTCCTACGAGCAGTACTTC

j_gene: TRBJ1-5
abundance: many
d_gene: .
v_gene: TRBV7-8
CDR3aa: CASSFGAPNQPQHF
CDR3nt: TGTGCCAGCAGCTTCGGGGCCCCCAATCAGCCCCAGCATTTT

j_gene: TRBJ1-5
abundance: few
d_gene: TRBD1
v_gene: TRBV15
CDR3aa: CATSGRGPLAPNQPQHF
CDR3nt: TGTGCCACCAGCGGCAGGGGGCCCTTGGCCCCGAATCAGCCCCAGCATTTT